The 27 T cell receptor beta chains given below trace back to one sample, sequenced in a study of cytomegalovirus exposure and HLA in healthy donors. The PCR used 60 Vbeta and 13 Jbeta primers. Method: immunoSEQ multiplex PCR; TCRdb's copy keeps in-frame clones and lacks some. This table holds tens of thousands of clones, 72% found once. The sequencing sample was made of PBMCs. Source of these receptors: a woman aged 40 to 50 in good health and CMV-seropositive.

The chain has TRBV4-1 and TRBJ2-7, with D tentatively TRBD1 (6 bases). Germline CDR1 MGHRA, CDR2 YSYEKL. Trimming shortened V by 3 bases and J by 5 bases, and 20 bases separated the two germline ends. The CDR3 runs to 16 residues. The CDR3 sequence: CASSQSPGSKGDEQYF. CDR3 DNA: TGCGCCAGCAGCCAGTCTCCGGGCTCCAAGGGGGACGAGCAGTACTTC.

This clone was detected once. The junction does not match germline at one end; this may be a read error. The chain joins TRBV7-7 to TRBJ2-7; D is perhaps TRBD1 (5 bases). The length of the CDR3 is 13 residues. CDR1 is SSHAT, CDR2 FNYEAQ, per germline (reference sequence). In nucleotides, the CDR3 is TGTGCTAGCAGCCCAGGGTTGGTCGACGAGCAGTACTTC. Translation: CASSPGLVDEQYF.

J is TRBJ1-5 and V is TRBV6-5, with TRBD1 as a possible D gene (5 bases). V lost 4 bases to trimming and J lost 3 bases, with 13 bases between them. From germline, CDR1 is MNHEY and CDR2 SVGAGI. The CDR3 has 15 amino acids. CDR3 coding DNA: TGTGCCAGCAGTTCCCCGGGGGGACCCAATCAGCCCCAGCATTTT. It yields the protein CASSSPGGPNQPQHF.

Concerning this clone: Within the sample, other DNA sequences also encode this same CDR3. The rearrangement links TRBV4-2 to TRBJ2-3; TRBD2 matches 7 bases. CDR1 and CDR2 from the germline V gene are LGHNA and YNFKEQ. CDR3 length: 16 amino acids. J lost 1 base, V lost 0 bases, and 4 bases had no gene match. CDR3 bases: TGTGCCAGCAGCCAAGATCCCCGGGGGGGCACAGATACGCAGTATTTT. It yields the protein CASSQDPRGGTDTQYF.

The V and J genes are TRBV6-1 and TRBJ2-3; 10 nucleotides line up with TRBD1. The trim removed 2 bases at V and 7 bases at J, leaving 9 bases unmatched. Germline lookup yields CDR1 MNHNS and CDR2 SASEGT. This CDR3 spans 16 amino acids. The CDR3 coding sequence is TGTGCCAGCAGTGAAACCCCGGGACAGGGGACGAATACGCAGTATTTT. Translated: CASSETPGQGTNTQYF.

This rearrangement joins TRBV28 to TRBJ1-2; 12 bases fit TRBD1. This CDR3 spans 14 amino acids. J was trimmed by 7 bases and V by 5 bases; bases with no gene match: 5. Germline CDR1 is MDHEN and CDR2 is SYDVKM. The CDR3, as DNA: TGTGCCAGCAGTCCACCGGGACAGGGGGCTGGCTACACCTTC. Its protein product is CASSPPGQGAGYTF.

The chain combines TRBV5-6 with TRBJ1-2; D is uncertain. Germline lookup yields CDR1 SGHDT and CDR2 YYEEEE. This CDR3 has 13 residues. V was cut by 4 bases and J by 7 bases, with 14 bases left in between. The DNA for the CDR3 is TGTGCCAGCAGCCCCAATGTCGCCGGTGGCTACACCTTC. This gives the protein CASSPNVAGGYTF. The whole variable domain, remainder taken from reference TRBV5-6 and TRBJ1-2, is DAGVTQSPTHLIKTRGQQVTLRCSPKSGHDTVSWYQQALGQGPQFIFQYYEEEERQRGNFPDRFSGHQFPNYSSELNVNALLLGDSALYLCASSPNVAGGYTFGSGTRLTVV.

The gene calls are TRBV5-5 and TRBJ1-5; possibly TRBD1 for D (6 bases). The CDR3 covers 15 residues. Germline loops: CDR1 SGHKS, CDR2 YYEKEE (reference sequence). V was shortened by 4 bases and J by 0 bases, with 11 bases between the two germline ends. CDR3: CASSERTVSNQPQHF. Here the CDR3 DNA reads TGTGCCAGCAGCGAAAGGACAGTTAGCAATCAGCCCCAGCATTTT.

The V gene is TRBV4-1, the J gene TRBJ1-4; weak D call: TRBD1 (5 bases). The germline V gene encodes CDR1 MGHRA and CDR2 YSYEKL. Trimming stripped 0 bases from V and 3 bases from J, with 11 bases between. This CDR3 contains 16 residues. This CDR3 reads CASSQDNTGANEKLFF. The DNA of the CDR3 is TGCGCCAGCAGCCAAGATAATACAGGCGCTAATGAAAAACTGTTTTTT.

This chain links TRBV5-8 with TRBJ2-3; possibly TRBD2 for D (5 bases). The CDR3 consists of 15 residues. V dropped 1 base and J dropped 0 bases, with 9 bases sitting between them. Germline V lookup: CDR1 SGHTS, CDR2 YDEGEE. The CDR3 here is CASSLWVASTDTQYF. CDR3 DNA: TGTGCCAGCAGCTTGTGGGTAGCGAGCACAGATACGCAGTATTTT.

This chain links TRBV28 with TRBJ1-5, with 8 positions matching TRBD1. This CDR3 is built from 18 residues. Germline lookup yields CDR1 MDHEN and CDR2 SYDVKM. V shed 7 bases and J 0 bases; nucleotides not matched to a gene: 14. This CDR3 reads CASNSQGDVTYSNQPQHF. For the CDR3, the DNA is TGTGCCAGCAATTCACAGGGGGATGTTACTTATAGCAATCAGCCCCAGCATTTT.

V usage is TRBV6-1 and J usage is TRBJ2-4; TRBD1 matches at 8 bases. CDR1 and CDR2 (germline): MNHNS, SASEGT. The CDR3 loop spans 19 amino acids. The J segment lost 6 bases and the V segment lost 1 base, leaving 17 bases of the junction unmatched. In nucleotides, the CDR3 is TGTGCCAGCAGTGAAGGGTTCTGGACAGGGCGTAGGGTGGTAAACATTCAGTACTTC. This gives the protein CASSEGFWTGRRVVNIQYF.

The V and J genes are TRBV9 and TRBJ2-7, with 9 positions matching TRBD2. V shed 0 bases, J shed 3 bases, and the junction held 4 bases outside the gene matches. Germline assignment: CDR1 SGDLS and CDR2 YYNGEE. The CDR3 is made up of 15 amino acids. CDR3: CASSVASGGIYEQYF. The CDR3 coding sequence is TGTGCCAGCAGCGTAGCAAGCGGGGGGATCTACGAGCAGTACTTC.

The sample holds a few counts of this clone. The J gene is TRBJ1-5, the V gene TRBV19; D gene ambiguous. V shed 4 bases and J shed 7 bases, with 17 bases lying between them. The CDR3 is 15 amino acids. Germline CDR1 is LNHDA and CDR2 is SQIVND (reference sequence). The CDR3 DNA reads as TGTGCCAGTAGTAGTCCCGGGAGGAATGGACAGCCCCAGCATTTT. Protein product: CASSSPGRNGQPQHF.

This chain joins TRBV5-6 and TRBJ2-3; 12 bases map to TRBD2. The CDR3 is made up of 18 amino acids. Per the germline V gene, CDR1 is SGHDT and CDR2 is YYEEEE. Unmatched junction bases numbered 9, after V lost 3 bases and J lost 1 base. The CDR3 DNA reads TGTGCCAGCAGCTCCGCCGGACTAGCGGGGATACGCACAGATACGCAGTATTTT. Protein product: CASSSAGLAGIRTDTQYF.

Here the CDR3 DNA reads TGTGCCAGCAGTGACCAGGGGAACAATCAGCCCCAGCATTTT. Translation gives CASSDQGNNQPQHF. This rearrangement joins TRBV2 to TRBJ1-5, with a possible D match to TRBD1 (6 bases). The germline V and J ends were trimmed by 3 bases and 3 bases, with 9 bases remaining between them. The germline V gene has CDR1 SNHLY and CDR2 FYNNEI. This CDR3 comprises 14 residues. Full variable domain (rest looked up from reference TRBV2 and TRBJ1-5): EPEVTQTPSHQVTQMGQEVILRCVPISNHLYFYWYRQILGQKVEFLVSFYNNEISEKSEIFDDQFSVERPDGSNFTLKIRSTKLEDSAMYFCASSDQGNNQPQHFGDGTRLSIL.

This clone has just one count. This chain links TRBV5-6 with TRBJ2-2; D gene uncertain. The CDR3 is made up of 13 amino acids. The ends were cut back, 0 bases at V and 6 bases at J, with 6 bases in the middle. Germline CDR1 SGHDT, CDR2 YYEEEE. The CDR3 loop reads CASSLGPPGELFF. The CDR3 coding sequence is TGTGCCAGCAGCTTGGGGCCTCCCGGGGAGCTGTTTTTT. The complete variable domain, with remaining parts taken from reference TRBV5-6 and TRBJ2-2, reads DAGVTQSPTHLIKTRGQQVTLRCSPKSGHDTVSWYQQALGQGPQFIFQYYEEEERQRGNFPDRFSGHQFPNYSSELNVNALLLGDSALYLCASSLGPPGELFFGEGSRLTVL.

The CDR3 region has the DNA TGTGCCAGCAGTGAGGGCTACAATCAGCCCCAGCATTTT. Encoded protein: CASSEGYNQPQHF. This rearrangement joins TRBV2 to TRBJ1-5; D is unresolved. The germline CDR1 and CDR2 sequences are SNHLY and FYNNEI. This CDR3 is built from 13 residues. Trimming shortened V by 3 bases and J by 3 bases, and 6 bases separated the two germline ends.

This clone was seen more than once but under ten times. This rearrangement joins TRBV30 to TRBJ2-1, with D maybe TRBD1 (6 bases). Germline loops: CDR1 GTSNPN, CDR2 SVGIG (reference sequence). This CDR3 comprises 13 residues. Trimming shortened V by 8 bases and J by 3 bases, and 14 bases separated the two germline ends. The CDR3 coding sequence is TGTGCCGTAGAAGAGGACAGCTACAATGAGCAGTTCTTC. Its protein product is CAVEEDSYNEQFF. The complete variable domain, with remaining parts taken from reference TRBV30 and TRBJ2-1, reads SQTIHQWPATLVQPVGSPLSLECTVEGTSNPNLYWYRQAAGRGLQLLFYSVGIGQISSEVPQNLSASRPQDRQFILSSKKLLLSDSGFYLCAVEEDSYNEQFFGPGTRLTVL.

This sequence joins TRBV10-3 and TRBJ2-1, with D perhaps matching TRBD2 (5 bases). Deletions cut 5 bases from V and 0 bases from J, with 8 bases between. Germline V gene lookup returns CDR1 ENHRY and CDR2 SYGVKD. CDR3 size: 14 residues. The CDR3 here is CAISLTNSYNEQFF. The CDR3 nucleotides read TGTGCCATCAGTTTGACTAACTCCTACAATGAGCAGTTCTTC.

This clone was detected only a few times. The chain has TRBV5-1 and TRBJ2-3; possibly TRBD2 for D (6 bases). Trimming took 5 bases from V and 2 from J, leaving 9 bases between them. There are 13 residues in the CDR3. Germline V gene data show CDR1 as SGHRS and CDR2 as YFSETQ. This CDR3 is CASRGEDTDTQYF. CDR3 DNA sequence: TGCGCCAGCAGGGGGGAGGACACAGATACGCAGTATTTT.

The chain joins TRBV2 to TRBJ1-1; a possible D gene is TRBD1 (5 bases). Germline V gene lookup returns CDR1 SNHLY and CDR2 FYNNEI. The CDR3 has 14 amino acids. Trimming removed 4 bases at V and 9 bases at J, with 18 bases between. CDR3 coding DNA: TGTGCCAGCAGTGCCCCGGGACTCTATGGCAAAGCTTTCTTT. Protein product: CASSAPGLYGKAFF.

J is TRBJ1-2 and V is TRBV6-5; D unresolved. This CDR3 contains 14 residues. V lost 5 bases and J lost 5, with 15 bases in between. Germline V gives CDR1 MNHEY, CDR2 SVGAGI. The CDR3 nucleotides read TGTGCCAGCAGTCCCCTGCAGCGAGGTTATGGCTACACCTTC. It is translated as CASSPLQRGYGYTF.

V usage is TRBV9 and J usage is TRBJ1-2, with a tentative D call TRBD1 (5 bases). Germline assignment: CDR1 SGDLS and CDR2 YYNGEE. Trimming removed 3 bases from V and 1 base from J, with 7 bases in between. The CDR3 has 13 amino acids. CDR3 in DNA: TGTGCCAGCAGCGCCCAGGGTAACTATGGCTACACCTTC. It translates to CASSAQGNYGYTF.

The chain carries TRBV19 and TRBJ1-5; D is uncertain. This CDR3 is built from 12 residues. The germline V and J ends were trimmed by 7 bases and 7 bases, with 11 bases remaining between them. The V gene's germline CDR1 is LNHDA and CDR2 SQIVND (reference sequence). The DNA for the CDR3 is TGTGCCAGTATCGGGTCTTCGCAGCCCCAGCATTTT. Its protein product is CASIGSSQPQHF.

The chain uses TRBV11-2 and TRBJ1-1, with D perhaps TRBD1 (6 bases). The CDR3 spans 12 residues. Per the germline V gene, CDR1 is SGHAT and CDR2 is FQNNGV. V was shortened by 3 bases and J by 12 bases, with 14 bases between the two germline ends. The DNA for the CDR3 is TGTGCCAGCAGCTTTAACGGCAGGGGATCTTTCTTT. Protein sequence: CASSFNGRGSFF.

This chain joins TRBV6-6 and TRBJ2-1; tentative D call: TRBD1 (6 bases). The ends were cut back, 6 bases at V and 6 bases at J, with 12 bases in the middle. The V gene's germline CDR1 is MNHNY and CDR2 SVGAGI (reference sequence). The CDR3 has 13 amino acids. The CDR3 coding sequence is TGTGCCAGCAGGCCGGGACAAATCAATGAGCAGTTCTTC. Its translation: CASRPGQINEQFF.